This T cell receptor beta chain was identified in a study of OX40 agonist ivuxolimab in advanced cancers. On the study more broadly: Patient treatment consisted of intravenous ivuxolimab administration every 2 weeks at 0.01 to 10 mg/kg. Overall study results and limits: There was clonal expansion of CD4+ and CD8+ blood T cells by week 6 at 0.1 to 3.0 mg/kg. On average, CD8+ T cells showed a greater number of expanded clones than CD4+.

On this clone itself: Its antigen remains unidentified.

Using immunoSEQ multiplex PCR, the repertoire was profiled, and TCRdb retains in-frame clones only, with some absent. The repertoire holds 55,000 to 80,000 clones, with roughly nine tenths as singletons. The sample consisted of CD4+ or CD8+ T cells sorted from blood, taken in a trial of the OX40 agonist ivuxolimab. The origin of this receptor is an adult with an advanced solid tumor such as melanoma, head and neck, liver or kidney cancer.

The CDR3 DNA is TGTGCCAGCAGCTTAACAGGAGAAAGCACAGATACGCAGTATTTT. This gives the protein CASSLTGESTDTQYF. The V call is TRBV13, the J call TRBJ2-3; tentative D call: TRBD1 (5 bases). Germline values: CDR1 PRHDT, CDR2 FYEKMQ (reference sequence). The ends were cut back, 2 bases at V and 0 bases at J, with 9 bases in the middle. There are 15 residues in the CDR3.